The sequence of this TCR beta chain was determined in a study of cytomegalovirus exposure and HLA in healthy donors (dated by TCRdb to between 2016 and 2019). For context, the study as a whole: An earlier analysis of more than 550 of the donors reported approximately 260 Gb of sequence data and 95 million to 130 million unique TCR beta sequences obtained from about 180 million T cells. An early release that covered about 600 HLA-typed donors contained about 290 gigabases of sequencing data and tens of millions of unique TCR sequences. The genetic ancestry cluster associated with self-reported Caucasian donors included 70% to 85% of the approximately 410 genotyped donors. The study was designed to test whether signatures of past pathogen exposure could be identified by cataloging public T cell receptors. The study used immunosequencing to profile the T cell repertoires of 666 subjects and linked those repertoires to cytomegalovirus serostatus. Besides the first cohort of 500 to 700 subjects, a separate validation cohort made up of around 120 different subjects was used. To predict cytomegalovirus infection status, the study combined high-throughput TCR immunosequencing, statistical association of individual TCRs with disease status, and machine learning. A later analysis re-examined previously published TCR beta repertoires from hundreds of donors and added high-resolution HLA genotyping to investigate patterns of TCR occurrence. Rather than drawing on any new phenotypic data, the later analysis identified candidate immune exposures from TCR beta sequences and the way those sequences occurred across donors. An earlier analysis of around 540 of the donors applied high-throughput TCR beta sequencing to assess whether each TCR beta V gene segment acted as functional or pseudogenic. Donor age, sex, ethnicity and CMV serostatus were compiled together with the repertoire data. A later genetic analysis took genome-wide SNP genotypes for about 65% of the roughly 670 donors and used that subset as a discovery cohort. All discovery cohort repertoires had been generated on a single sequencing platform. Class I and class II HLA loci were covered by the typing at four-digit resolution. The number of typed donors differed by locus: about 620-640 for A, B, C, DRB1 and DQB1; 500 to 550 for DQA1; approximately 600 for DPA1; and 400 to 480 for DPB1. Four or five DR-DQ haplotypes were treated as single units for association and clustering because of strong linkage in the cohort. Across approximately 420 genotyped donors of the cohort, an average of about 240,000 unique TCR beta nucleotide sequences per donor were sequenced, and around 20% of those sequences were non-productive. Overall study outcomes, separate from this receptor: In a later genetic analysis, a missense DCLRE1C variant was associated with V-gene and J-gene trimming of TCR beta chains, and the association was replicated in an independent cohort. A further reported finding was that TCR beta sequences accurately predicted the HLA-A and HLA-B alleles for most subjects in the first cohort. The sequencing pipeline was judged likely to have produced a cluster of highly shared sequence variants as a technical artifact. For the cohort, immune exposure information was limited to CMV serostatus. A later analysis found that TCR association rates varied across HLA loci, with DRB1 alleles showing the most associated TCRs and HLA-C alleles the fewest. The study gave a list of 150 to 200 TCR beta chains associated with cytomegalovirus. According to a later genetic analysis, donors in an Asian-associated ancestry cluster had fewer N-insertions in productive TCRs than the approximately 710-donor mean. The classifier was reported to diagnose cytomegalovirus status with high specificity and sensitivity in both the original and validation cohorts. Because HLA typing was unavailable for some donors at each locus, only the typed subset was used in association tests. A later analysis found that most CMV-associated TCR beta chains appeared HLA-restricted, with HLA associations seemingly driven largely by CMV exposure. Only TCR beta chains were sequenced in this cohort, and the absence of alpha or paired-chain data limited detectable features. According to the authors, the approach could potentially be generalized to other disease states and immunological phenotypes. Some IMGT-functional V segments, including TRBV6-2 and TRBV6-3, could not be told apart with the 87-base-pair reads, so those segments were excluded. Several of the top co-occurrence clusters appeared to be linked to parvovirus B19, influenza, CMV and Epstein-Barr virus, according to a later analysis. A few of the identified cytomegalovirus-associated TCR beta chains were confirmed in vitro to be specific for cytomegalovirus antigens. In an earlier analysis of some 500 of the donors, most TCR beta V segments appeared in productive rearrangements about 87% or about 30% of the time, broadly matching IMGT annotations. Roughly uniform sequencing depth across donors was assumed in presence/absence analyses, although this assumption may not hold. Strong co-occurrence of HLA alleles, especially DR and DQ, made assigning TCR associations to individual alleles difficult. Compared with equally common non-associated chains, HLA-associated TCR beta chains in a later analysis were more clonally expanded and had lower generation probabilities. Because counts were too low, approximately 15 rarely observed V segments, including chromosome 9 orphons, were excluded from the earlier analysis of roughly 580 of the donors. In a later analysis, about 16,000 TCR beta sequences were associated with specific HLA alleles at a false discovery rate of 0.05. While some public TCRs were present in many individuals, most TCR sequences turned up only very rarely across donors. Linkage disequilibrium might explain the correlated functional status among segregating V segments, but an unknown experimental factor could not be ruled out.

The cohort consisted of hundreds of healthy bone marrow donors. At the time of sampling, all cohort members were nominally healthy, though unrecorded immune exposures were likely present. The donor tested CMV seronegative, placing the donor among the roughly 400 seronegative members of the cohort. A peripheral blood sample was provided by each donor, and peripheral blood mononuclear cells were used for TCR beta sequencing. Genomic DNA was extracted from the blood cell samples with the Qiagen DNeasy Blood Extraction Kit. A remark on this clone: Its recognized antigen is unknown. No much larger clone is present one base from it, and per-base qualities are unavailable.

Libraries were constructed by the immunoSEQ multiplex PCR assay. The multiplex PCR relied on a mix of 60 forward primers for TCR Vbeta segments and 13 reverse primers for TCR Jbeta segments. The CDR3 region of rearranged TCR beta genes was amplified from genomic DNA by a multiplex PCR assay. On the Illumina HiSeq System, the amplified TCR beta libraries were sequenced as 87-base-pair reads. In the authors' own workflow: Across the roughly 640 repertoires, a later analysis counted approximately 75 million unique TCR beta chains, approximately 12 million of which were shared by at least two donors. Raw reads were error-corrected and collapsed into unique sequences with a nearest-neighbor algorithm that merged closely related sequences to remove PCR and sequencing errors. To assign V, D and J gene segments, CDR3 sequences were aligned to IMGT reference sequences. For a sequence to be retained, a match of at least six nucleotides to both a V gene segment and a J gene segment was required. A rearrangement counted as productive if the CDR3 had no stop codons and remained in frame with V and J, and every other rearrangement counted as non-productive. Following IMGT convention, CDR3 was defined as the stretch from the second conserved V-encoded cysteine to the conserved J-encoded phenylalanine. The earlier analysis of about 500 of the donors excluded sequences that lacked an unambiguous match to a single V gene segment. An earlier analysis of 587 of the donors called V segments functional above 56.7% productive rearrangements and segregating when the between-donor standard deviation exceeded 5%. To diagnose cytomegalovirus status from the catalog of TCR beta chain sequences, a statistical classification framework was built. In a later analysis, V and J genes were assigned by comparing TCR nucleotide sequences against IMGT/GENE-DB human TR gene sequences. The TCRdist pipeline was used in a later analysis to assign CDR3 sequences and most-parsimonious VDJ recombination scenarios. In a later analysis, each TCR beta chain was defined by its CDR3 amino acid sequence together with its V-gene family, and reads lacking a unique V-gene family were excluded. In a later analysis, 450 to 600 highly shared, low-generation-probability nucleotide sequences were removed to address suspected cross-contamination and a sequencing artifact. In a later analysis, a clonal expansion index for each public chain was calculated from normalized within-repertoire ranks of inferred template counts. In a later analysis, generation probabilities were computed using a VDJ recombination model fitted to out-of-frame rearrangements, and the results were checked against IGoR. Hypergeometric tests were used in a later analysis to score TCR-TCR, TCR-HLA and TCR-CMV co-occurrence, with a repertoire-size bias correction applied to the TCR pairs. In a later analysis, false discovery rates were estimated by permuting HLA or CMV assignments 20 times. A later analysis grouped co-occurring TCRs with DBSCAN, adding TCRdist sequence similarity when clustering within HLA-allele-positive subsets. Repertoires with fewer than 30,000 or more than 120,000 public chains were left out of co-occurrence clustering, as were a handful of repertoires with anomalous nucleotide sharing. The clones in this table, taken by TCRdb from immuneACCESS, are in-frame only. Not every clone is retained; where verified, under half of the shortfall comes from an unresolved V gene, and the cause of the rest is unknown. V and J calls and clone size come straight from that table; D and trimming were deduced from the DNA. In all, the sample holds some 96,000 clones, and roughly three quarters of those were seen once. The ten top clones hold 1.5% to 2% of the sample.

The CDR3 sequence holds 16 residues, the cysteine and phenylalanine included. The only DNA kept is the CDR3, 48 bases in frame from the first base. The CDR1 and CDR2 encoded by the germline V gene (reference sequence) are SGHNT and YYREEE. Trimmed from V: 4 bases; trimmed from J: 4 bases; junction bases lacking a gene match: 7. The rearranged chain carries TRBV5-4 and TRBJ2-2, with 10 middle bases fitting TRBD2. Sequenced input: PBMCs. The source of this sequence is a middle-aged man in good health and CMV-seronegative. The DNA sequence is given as TGTGCCAGCAGCCCCAGCGGGGGGGCTCTCACCGGGGAGCTGTTTTTT. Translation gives CASSPSGGALTGELFF. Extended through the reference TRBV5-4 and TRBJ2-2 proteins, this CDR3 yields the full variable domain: ETGVTQSPTHLIKTRGQQVTLRCSSQSGHNTVSWYQQALGQGPQFIFQYYREEENGRGNFPPRFSGLQFPNYSSELNVNALELDDSALYLCASSPSGGALTGELFFGEGSRLTVL.